Shown below are 32 T cell receptor beta chains from a single sample sequenced in a study of type 1 and type 2 diabetes patients. Genomic DNA was the PCR template. Multiplex PCR with 30 forward and 13 reverse primers amplified the TCR beta CDR3. TCRdb recomputed calls from the multiplex PCR reads with MiXCR, one row per CDR3 protein. The sample has 250,000 to 300,000 distinct CDR3 sequences; more than 40% are singletons. Sequencing input: peripheral blood mononuclear cells (PBMCs). These receptors all stem from a man aged 18 to 29 with type 2 diabetes.

The V call is TRBV7-2, the J call TRBJ2-1, with 9 nucleotides matching TRBD2. The V gene's germline CDR1 is SGHTA and CDR2 FQGNSA. This CDR3 spans 17 amino acids. V dropped 8 bases and J dropped 5; count of bases not matched to a gene: 16. CDR3 region: CASAPKGRLAGDNEQFF. The DNA of the CDR3 is TGTGCCAGCGCGCCCAAGGGGAGGTTAGCGGGGGACAATGAGCAGTTCTTC. Supplemented by reference TRBV7-2 and TRBJ2-1, the full variable domain reads GAGVSQSPSNKVTEKGKDVELRCDPISGHTALYWYRQSLGQGLEFLIYFQGNSAPDKSGLPSDRFSAERTGGSVSTLTIQRTQQEDSAVYLCASAPKGRLAGDNEQFFGPGTRLTVL.

The chain links TRBV15 to TRBJ2-5; 13 bases agree with TRBD2. Trimming at V came to 8 bases and at J to 1 base, leaving 16 bases not matched to a gene. From germline, CDR1 is LNHNV and CDR2 YYDKDF (reference sequence). The CDR3 extends over 19 amino acids. The CDR3 region is CATPPGLAGNEAFQETQYF. CDR3 coding DNA: TGTGCCACCCCTCCGGGACTAGCGGGAAATGAGGCCTTCCAAGAGACCCAGTACTTC.

This chain joins TRBV6-5 and TRBJ2-6; D is undetermined. The CDR3 extends over 15 amino acids. The ends were cut back, 0 bases at V and 2 bases at J, with 5 bases in the middle. The germline gives CDR1 MNHEY, CDR2 SVGAGI. The CDR3 nucleotides read TGTGCCAGCAGTTACTCCGCCGCTGGGGCCAACGTCCTGACTTTC. Its protein product is CASSYSAAGANVLTF.

This clonotype appeared a few times. Compared with germline, one end of the junction differs, possibly owing to a read error. The chain is built from TRBV30 and TRBJ1-4; no reliable D call. The CDR3 runs 13 residues. CDR1 GTSNPN and CDR2 SVGIG come from the germline V gene (reference sequence). DNA of the CDR3: TGTGCCTGTCCCAGGACGGGTCCTGAACAACTGTTTTTT. Translated: CACPRTGPEQLFF.

The chain is built from TRBV12-3 or TRBV12-4 and TRBJ2-7; D remains unclear. Deletions cut 7 bases from V and 6 bases from J, with 16 bases between. The CDR3 runs 13 residues. CDR3 residues: CASTLVSLGEQYF. CDR3 DNA sequence: TGTGCCAGCACACTGGTTTCATTGGGCGAGCAGTACTTC.

This chain uses TRBV19 with TRBJ1-1, with a tentative D call TRBD1 (5 bases). In germline, CDR1 is LNHDA, CDR2 SQIVND (reference sequence). CDR3 length: 14 residues. V was clipped by 5 bases and J by 3 bases, with 13 bases between them. The CDR3 nucleotides read TGTGCCAGTAGTTGGGAAACGGGGGACACTGAAGCTTTCTTT. Its protein is CASSWETGDTEAFF.

With regard to this clonotype: The germline gene is not matched at one end of the junction; a read error may be the cause. The CDR3 DNA reads TGTGCCAGCAGCTCCACCCCGTGGGCATCTAAAGAAAAACTGTTTTTT. Translating it yields CASSSTPWASKEKLFF. This chain connects TRBV11-3 to TRBJ1-4; D gene ambiguous. The CDR3 is made up of 16 amino acids. CDR1 and CDR2 from the germline V gene are SGHNT and YENEEA.

The rearrangement uses TRBV30 and TRBJ1-5, with D uncertain. This CDR3 has 14 amino acids. From germline, CDR1 is GTSNPN and CDR2 SVGIG (reference sequence). Trimming left V 1 base short and J 1 base short, with 8 bases between. In DNA form, the CDR3 reads TGTGCCTGGAGTGGACCTACAAGCAATCAGCCCCAGCATTTT. Amino acids: CAWSGPTSNQPQHF.

The chain recombines TRBV5-1 with TRBJ2-1, with D possibly TRBD1 on 6 matching bases. This CDR3 comprises 15 residues. The ends were cut back, 0 bases at V and 6 bases at J, with 13 bases in the middle. Germline V gives CDR1 SGHRS, CDR2 YFSETQ. In DNA form, the CDR3 reads TGCGCCAGCAGCTTGGGTTGGACAGAGTTCAATGAGCAGTTCTTC. It specifies CASSLGWTEFNEQFF.

The V and J genes are TRBV7-3 and TRBJ2-7; D may be TRBD2 (6 bases). Trimming stripped 4 bases from V and 5 bases from J, with 21 bases between. Germline V lookup: CDR1 SGHTA, CDR2 FQGTGA. The CDR3 contains 16 residues. The CDR3 spells CASSSNVGGEGNEQYF. As DNA, the CDR3 is TGTGCCAGCAGCTCTAACGTGGGCGGGGAAGGGAACGAGCAGTACTTC.

The V call is TRBV20-1, the J call TRBJ1-1; D remains ambiguous. The CDR3 contains 15 residues. In germline, CDR1 is DFQATT, CDR2 SNEGSKA (reference sequence). V dropped 0 bases and J dropped 3 bases, with 14 bases sitting between them. The CDR3 protein is CSARDRVDPYTEAFF. The CDR3 DNA reads as TGCAGTGCTAGAGATCGCGTAGATCCTTACACTGAAGCTTTCTTT.

V usage is TRBV20-1 and J usage is TRBJ2-5; TRBD2 is a possible D gene (6 bases). Trimming shortened V by 3 bases and J by 2 bases, and 13 bases separated the two germline ends. The CDR3 totals 14 residues. Germline V gene data show CDR1 as DFQATT and CDR2 as SNEGSKA (reference sequence). The CDR3 loop is CSASWAGPQETQYF. The DNA for the CDR3 is TGCAGTGCTAGCTGGGCGGGGCCGCAAGAGACCCAGTACTTC.

This clonotype was detected once. This chain connects TRBV13 to TRBJ1-1, with 7 bases fitting TRBD1. Losses at the gene ends were 8 bases for V and 4 bases for J; bases not matched to a gene: 4. The CDR3 length is 12 residues. Germline V CDR1 and CDR2: PRHDT, FYEKMQ (reference sequence). The CDR3 loop reads CASGWTGTEAFF. Written as DNA, the CDR3 is TGTGCCAGCGGTTGGACAGGCACTGAAGCTTTCTTT. The complete variable domain, with remaining parts taken from reference TRBV13 and TRBJ1-1, reads AAGVIQSPRHLIKEKRETATLKCYPIPRHDTVYWYQQGPGQDPQFLISFYEKMQSDKGSIPDRFSAQQFSDYHSELNMSSLELGDSALYFCASGWTGTEAFFGQGTRLTVV.

The CDR3 DNA reads TGTGCCAGCTCACCGGGGGTTAGCGAGACCCAGTACTTC. The encoded protein is CASSPGVSETQYF. The V gene is TRBV18, the J gene TRBJ2-5; D possibly uses TRBD1 or TRBD2 (5 bases each). Germline V gene data show CDR1 as KGHSH and CDR2 as LQKENI. The V end was cut by 3 bases, the J end by 5 bases, with 10 bases between. The CDR3 extends over 13 amino acids.

This clonotype has only one observation. The chain joins TRBV5-5 to TRBJ2-7; D call uncertain. This CDR3 has 13 residues. V was pared by 4 bases and J by 1 base, with 9 bases between. Germline V gene sequence: CDR1 SGHKS, CDR2 YYEKEE (reference sequence). CDR3 in DNA: TGTGCCAGCAGCCCAACCGTATCCTACGAGCAGTACTTC. Its protein product is CASSPTVSYEQYF.

This clonotype has only a few counts. This chain joins TRBV4-3 and TRBJ2-1, with TRBD1 as a possible D gene (5 bases). The CDR3 loop spans 15 amino acids. The V end was cut by 3 bases, the J end by 0 bases, with 9 bases between. CDR1 is LGHNA and CDR2 is YSLEER in the germline V gene. In DNA form, the CDR3 reads TGCGCCAGCAGCCAGACAGCTTACTCCTACAATGAGCAGTTCTTC. This encodes CASSQTAYSYNEQFF.

Only a few counts were recorded for this clonotype. This chain uses TRBV6-6 with TRBJ2-7; D may match TRBD1 or TRBD2 (6 bases each). V lost 4 bases and J lost 5, with 15 bases in between. Germline assignment: CDR1 MNHNY and CDR2 SVGAGI (reference sequence). The CDR3 covers 14 residues. CDR3 amino acids: CASSSPRGGDEQYF. The CDR3 DNA reads TGTGCCAGCAGTTCCCCCAGGGGCGGGGACGAGCAGTACTTC.

This clonotype came up a few times. V and J are TRBV29-1 and TRBJ2-7, with 7 bases lining up with TRBD2. CDR3 length: 13 residues. Germline V lookup: CDR1 SQVTM, CDR2 ANQGSEA. The V and J ends lost 3 bases and 3 bases, in that order; junction bases with no gene match: 5. The CDR3 DNA reads as TGCAGCGTTGAGGGCGGGGACTACTACGAGCAGTACTTC. Translated, it gives CSVEGGDYYEQYF.

V usage is TRBV3-1 and J usage is TRBJ1-1; tentatively, D is TRBD1 (6 bases). V shed 6 bases and J shed 4 bases, with 12 bases lying between them. The germline CDR1 and CDR2 sequences are LGHDT and YNNKEL (reference sequence). The CDR3 spans 13 residues. In nucleotides, the CDR3 is TGTGCCAGCAGTAGGGGGGGGTTCACTGAAGCTTTCTTT. This gives the protein CASSRGGFTEAFF.

In its sample, this clonotype was seen a few times. The V and J genes are TRBV12-3 or TRBV12-4 and TRBJ1-2; 7 bases are shared with TRBD1. With 5 bases clipped from V and 2 bases from J, the junction kept 5 bases outside the gene matches. The CDR3 totals 14 residues. CDR3: CASSPTGANYGYTF. The CDR3 DNA follows: TGTGCCAGCAGTCCAACAGGGGCAAACTATGGCTACACCTTC.

The CDR3 DNA is TGCAGTGCTAGAGGGGGGGGACGGGGCTACACCTTC. It is translated as CSARGGGRGYTF. The chain uses TRBV20-1 and TRBJ1-2; D might be TRBD1 (5 bases). V gave up 1 base and J gave up 8 bases, with 11 bases separating them. Germline V gene sequence: CDR1 DFQATT, CDR2 SNEGSKA (reference sequence). This CDR3 is 12 amino acids long.

Remarks on this clonotype: At one boundary the junction diverges from the germline segment, which might be a read error. This rearrangement joins TRBV10-2 to TRBJ2-7; perhaps TRBD1 as D (6 bases). The CDR3 extends over 13 amino acids. The germline gives CDR1 WSHSY, CDR2 SAAADI. The CDR3 DNA is TGCGCCAGCAGCACAGGGTCCTCCTACGGGCAGTACTTC. It is translated as CASSTGSSYGQYF.

Of note for this clonotype: Possible read error: a much larger clone is one base away. The chain joins TRBV24-1 to TRBJ2-5; TRBD2 aligns across 7 bases. Germline V gives CDR1 KGHDR, CDR2 SFDVKD. The ends lost 1 base at V and 2 bases at J; junction bases unmatched: 9. There are 17 residues in the CDR3. CDR3 region: CATSDFHGPAGQETQYF. In nucleotides, the CDR3 is TGTGCCACCAGTGATTTCCACGGACCAGCGGGACAAGAGACCCAGTACTTC.

Points on this clonotype: Sequence at one end of the junction differs from germline and may be a read error. The chain carries TRBV30 and TRBJ2-7, with unresolved D. Germline V gives CDR1 GTSNPN, CDR2 SVGIG (reference sequence). There are 12 residues in the CDR3. As DNA, the CDR3 is TGTGCCTGGAGTCCCGGCTCCTACGAGCGGTACTTC. This sequence encodes CAWSPGSYERYF.

This sequence joins TRBV10-2 and TRBJ2-1; D remains ambiguous. Trimming pared 7 bases from V and 6 bases from J, leaving 7 bases between. There are 11 residues in the CDR3. Germline-derived CDR1 and CDR2 are WSHSY and SAAADI. CDR3 amino acids: CASTYINEQFF. The CDR3, as DNA: TGCGCCAGCACCTATATCAATGAGCAGTTCTTC.

CDR3 region: CSGEDRRTGELFF. The DNA for the CDR3 is TGCAGCGGGGAGGACAGACGCACCGGGGAGCTGTTTTTT. V and J are TRBV29-1 and TRBJ2-2; D assignment may be TRBD1 or TRBD2 (6 bases each). Germline lookup yields CDR1 SQVTM and CDR2 ANQGSEA. The CDR3 covers 13 residues. Trimming cost V 7 bases and J 4 bases, with 13 bases left between them.

The chain recombines TRBV20-1 with TRBJ2-1; 7 nucleotides match TRBD1. CDR1 DFQATT and CDR2 SNEGSKA come from the germline V gene (reference sequence). The CDR3 covers 13 residues. Losses at the gene ends were 0 bases for V and 14 bases for J; bases not matched to a gene: 10. The CDR3 here is CSARDQGQRSEFF. CDR3 DNA sequence: TGCAGTGCTAGAGATCAGGGACAGCGAAGTGAGTTCTTC.

The CDR3 DNA reads TGTGCCAGCAGATTCAGGGGGCTCCTGGGGAGTGAGCAGTTCTTC. It yields the protein CASRFRGLLGSEQFF. The genes are TRBV28 and TRBJ2-5, with 8 nucleotides matching TRBD1. The J call is in doubt because the DNA end fits TRBJ2-1 better. The germline CDR1 and CDR2 sequences are MDHEN and SYDVKM. The length of the CDR3 is 15 residues.

This clonotype has ten or more counts. The chain recombines TRBV12-3 or TRBV12-4 with TRBJ2-5; D not resolved. V was trimmed by 1 base and J by 2 bases, leaving 5 bases between them. CDR3 size: 13 residues. The CDR3 is CASSLGTQETQYF. DNA for the CDR3: TGTGCCAGCAGTTTAGGGACGCAAGAGACCCAGTACTTC.

There are a few counts of this clonotype. The chain is built from TRBV7-7 and TRBJ2-2, with TRBD1 matching over 8 bases. The germline gives CDR1 SSHAT, CDR2 FNYEAQ (reference sequence). J lost 6 bases, V lost 1 base, and 4 bases had no gene match. The CDR3 is made up of 15 amino acids. Written as DNA, the CDR3 is TGTGCCAGCAGCTTAGGCAGGGGGCAAGCCGGGGAGCTGTTTTTT. Protein product: CASSLGRGQAGELFF.

The genes are TRBV5-1 and TRBJ2-3; no clear D gene. Germline CDR1 is SGHRS and CDR2 is YFSETQ. Trimming stripped 5 bases from V and 2 bases from J, with 15 bases between. The CDR3 contains 15 residues. The CDR3 sequence is CASRPGYAPTDTQYF. The DNA of the CDR3 is TGCGCCAGCAGGCCTGGGTACGCTCCCACAGATACGCAGTATTTT. The full variable domain, completed using reference TRBV5-1 and TRBJ2-3, is KAGVTQTPRYLIKTRGQQVTLSCSPISGHRSVSWYQQTPGQGLQFLFEYFSETQRNKGNFPGRFSGRQFSNSRSEMNVSTLELGDSALYLCASRPGYAPTDTQYFGPGTRLTVL.

The chain couples TRBV7-3 to TRBJ2-1; 9 bases agree with TRBD2. CDR1 and CDR2 from the germline V gene are SGHTA and FQGTGA. The CDR3 totals 15 residues. V was pared by 4 bases and J by 10 bases, with 11 bases of the junction left unmatched. The CDR3 DNA reads TGTGCCAGCAGCTCGACCGGGACTAGCCTTAAGGAGCAGTTCTTC. Protein sequence: CASSSTGTSLKEQFF. The variable domain in full, completed from reference TRBV7-3 and TRBJ2-1, reads GAGVSQTPSNKVTEKGKYVELRCDPISGHTALYWYRQSLGQGPEFLIYFQGTGAADDSGLPNDRFFAVRPEGSVSTLKIQRTERGDSAVYLCASSSTGTSLKEQFFGPGTRLTVL.